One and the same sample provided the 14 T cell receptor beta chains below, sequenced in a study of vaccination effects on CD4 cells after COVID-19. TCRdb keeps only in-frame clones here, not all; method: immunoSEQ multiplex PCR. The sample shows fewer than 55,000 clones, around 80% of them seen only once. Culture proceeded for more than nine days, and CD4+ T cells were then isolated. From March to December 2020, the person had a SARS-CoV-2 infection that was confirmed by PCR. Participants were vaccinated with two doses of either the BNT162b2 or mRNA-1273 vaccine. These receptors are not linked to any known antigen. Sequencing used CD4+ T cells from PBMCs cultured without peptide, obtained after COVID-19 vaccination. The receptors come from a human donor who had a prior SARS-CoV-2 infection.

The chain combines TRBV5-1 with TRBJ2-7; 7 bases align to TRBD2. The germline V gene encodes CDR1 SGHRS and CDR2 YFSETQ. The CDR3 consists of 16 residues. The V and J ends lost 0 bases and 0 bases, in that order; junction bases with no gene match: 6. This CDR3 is CASSLDAGVPSYEQYF. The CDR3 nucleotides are TGCGCCAGCAGCTTGGACGCGGGGGTTCCCTCCTACGAGCAGTACTTC. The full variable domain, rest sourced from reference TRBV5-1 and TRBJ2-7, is KAGVTQTPRYLIKTRGQQVTLSCSPISGHRSVSWYQQTPGQGLQFLFEYFSETQRNKGNFPGRFSGRQFSNSRSEMNVSTLELGDSALYLCASSLDAGVPSYEQYFGPGTRLTVT.

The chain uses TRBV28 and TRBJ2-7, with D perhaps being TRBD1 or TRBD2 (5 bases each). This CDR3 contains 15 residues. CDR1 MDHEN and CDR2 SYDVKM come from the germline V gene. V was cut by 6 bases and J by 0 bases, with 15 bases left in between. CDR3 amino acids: CASSPVWDASYEQYF. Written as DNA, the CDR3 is TGTGCCAGCAGCCCGGTTTGGGACGCCTCCTACGAGCAGTACTTC. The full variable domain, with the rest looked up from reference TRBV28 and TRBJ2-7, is DVKVTQSSRYLVKRTGEKVFLECVQDMDHENMFWYRQDPGLGLRLIYFSYDVKMKEKGDIPEGYSVSREKKERFSLILESASTNQTSMYLCASSPVWDASYEQYFGPGTRLTVT.

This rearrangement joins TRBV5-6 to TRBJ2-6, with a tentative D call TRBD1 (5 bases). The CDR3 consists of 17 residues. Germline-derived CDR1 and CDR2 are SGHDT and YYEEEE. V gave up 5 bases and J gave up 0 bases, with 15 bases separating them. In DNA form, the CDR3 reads TGTGCCAGCAGTTTACAGGTCACGAGCTCTGGGGCCAACGTCCTGACTTTC. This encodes CASSLQVTSSGANVLTF.

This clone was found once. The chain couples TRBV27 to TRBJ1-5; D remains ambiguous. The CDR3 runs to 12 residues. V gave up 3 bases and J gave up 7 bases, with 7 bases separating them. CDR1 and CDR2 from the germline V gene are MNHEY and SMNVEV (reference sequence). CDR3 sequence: CASSFHGQPQHF. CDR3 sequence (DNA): TGTGCCAGCAGTTTCCACGGACAGCCCCAGCATTTT.

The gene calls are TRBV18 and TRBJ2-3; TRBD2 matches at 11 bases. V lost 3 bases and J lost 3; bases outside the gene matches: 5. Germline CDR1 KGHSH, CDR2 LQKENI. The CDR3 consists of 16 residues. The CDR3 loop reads CASSPLLAGDTDTQYF. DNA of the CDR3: TGTGCCAGCTCACCGTTACTAGCGGGAGATACAGATACGCAGTATTTT. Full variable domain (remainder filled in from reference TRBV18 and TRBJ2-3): NAGVMQNPRHLVRRRGQEARLRCSPMKGHSHVYWYRQLPEEGLKFMVYLQKENIIDESGMPKERFSAEFPKEGPSILRIQQVVRGDSAAYFCASSPLLAGDTDTQYFGPGTRLTVL.

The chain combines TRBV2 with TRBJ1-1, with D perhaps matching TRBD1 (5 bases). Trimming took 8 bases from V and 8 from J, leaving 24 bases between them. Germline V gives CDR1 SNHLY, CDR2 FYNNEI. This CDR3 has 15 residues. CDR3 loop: CASQPYGAGFTEAFF. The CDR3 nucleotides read TGTGCCAGCCAACCCTATGGGGCAGGGTTCACCGAAGCTTTCTTT.

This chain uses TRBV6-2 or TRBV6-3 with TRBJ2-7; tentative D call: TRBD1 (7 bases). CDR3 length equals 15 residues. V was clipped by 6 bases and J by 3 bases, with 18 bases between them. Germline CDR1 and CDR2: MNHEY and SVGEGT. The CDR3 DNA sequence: TGTGCCAGCAGCCAGGGGGTTAGCGGCCACTACGAGCAGTACTTC. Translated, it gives CASSQGVSGHYEQYF.

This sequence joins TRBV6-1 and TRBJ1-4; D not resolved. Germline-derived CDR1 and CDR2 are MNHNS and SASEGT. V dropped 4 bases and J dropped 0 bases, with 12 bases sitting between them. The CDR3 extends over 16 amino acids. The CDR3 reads CASSAPSVATNEKLFF. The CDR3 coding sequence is TGTGCCAGCAGTGCCCCTTCTGTTGCAACTAATGAAAAACTGTTTTTT.

The CDR3 loop is CASSQEVREGWYNEQFF. The CDR3 DNA reads TGTGCCAGCAGCCAAGAGGTCCGGGAGGGGTGGTACAATGAGCAGTTCTTC. The chain links TRBV4-2 to TRBJ2-1, with 8 bases identical to TRBD2. CDR1 and CDR2 (germline): LGHNA, YNFKEQ. The length of the CDR3 is 17 residues. V dropped 0 bases and J dropped 4; count of bases not matched to a gene: 8.

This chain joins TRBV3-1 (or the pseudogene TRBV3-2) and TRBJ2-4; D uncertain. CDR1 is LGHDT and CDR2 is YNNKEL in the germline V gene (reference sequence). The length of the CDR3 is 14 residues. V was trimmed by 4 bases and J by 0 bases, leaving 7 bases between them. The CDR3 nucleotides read TGTGCCAGCAGCCCGCAGATAGCCAAAAACATTCAGTACTTC. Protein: CASSPQIAKNIQYF.

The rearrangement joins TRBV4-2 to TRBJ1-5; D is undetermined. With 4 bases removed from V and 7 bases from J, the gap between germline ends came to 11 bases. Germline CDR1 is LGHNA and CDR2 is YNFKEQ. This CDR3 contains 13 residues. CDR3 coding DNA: TGTGCCAGCAGCCCCCAACTCCAACAGCCCCAGCATTTT. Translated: CASSPQLQQPQHF.

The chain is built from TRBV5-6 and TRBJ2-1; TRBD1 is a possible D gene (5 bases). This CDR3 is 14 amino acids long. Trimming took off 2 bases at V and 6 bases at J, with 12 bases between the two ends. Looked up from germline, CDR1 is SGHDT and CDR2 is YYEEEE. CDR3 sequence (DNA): TGTGCCAGCAGCTTTTGGGCAGGGATCAATGAGCAGTTCTTC. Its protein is CASSFWAGINEQFF.

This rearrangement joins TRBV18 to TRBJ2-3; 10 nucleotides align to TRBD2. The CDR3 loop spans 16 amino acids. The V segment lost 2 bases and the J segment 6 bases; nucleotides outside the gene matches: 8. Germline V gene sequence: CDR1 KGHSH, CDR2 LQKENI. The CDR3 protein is CASSPSSGGGIDTQYF. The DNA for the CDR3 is TGTGCCAGCTCACCATCCAGCGGGGGGGGGATTGATACGCAGTATTTT.

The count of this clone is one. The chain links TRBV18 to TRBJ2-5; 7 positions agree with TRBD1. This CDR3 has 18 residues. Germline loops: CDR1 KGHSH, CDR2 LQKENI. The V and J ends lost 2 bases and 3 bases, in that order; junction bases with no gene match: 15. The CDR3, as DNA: TGTGCCAGCTCACCATTCGTGCAGGGGACAGCGACTAAAGAGACCCAGTACTTC. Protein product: CASSPFVQGTATKETQYF.